Below, 25 T cell receptor beta chains from the same sample are listed, as sequenced in a study of blood T cell repertoires in COVID-19. Sequencing used immunoSEQ multiplex PCR; TCRdb keeps in-frame clones, though not all of them. The sample carries about 200,000 clones, approximately 82% recorded once. The material sequenced was peripheral blood. The origin of the receptors is a human donor with acute or convalescent COVID-19. The donor label of this sample is uncertain.

The V call is TRBV2, the J call TRBJ2-3; the match to TRBD2 covers 9 bases. The J segment lost 2 bases and the V segment lost 4 bases, leaving 4 bases of the junction unmatched. Germline V gene sequence: CDR1 SNHLY, CDR2 FYNNEI. This CDR3 spans 15 amino acids. The CDR3 bases are TGTGCCAGCAGTGGCCTAGCGGGATTCACAGATACGCAGTATTTT. This sequence encodes CASSGLAGFTDTQYF.

This CDR3 reads CASSQGQTNYGYTF. Here the CDR3 DNA reads TGTGCCAGCAGCCAGGGCCAGACTAACTATGGCTACACCTTC. The gene calls are TRBV5-5 and TRBJ1-2; perhaps TRBD1 as D (5 bases). The CDR3 length is 14 residues. Germline V gene data show CDR1 as SGHKS and CDR2 as YYEKEE (reference sequence). Trimming took off 4 bases at V and 0 bases at J, with 10 bases between the two ends.

V is TRBV19 and J is TRBJ2-2, with 15 bases aligning to TRBD2. Per the germline V gene, CDR1 is LNHDA and CDR2 is SQIVND (reference sequence). V was clipped by 1 base and J by 4 bases; unmatched bases: 7. This CDR3 contains 19 residues. CDR3 sequence reads: CASSIGTSGRALGTGELFF. The CDR3 nucleotides are TGTGCCAGTAGTATAGGGACTAGCGGGAGGGCCCTTGGCACCGGGGAGCTGTTTTTT.

The rearrangement uses TRBV9 and TRBJ2-3; 8 positions match TRBD2. V was pared by 2 bases and J by 2 bases, with 7 bases of the junction left unmatched. This CDR3 comprises 16 residues. The germline V gene has CDR1 SGDLS and CDR2 YYNGEE. The CDR3 nucleotides are TGTGCCAGCAGCGTTCACAGGACTAGCCTCACAGATACGCAGTATTTT. Its translation is CASSVHRTSLTDTQYF.

The chain has TRBV7-8 and TRBJ1-5, with 10 bases identical to TRBD1. Looked up from germline, CDR1 is SGHVS and CDR2 is FQNEAQ. Germline trimming cut 5 bases from V and 2 bases from J; bases unmatched to any gene: 6. This CDR3 has 16 residues. CDR3 sequence (DNA): TGTGCCAGCAGCCCGGACAGGGGGATTGGCAATCAGCCCCAGCATTTT. This codes for CASSPDRGIGNQPQHF.

The chain uses TRBV11-2 and TRBJ2-7, with TRBD1 as a possible D gene (5 bases). Trimming left V 0 bases short and J 5 bases short, with 14 bases between. This CDR3 is 15 amino acids long. Germline loops: CDR1 SGHAT, CDR2 FQNNGV. Written as DNA, the CDR3 is TGTGCCAGCAGCTTAGATGGGAAGGGGCAAAACGAGCAGTACTTC. Amino acid sequence: CASSLDGKGQNEQYF.

V usage is TRBV18 and J usage is TRBJ2-1; possible D gene TRBD1, 6 bases. The V and J ends lost 3 bases and 3 bases respectively, with 9 bases between them. CDR1 and CDR2 (germline): KGHSH, LQKENI. This CDR3 is built from 14 residues. The CDR3 loop reads CASSPGQLYNEQFF. DNA for the CDR3: TGTGCCAGCTCACCCGGACAGCTCTACAATGAGCAGTTCTTC.

The genes are TRBV7-2 and TRBJ1-6; D unclear. Germline V gene data show CDR1 as SGHTA and CDR2 as FQGNSA. V shed 3 bases and J shed 6 bases, with 9 bases lying between them. The CDR3 spans 14 residues. The CDR3 DNA reads as TGTGCCAGCAGCTTCCAACTAAGTAATTCACCCCTCCACTTT. It translates to CASSFQLSNSPLHF. The complete variable domain, with remaining parts taken from reference TRBV7-2 and TRBJ1-6, reads GAGVSQSPSNKVTEKGKDVELRCDPISGHTALYWYRQSLGQGLEFLIYFQGNSAPDKSGLPSDRFSAERTGGSVSTLTIQRTQQEDSAVYLCASSFQLSNSPLHFGNGTRLTVT.

The CDR3 sequence is CASSQGWTGPEPQHF. The CDR3 nucleotides read TGTGCCAGCAGCCAGGGCTGGACAGGGCCAGAGCCCCAGCATTTT. V usage is TRBV3-1 (or the pseudogene TRBV3-2) and J usage is TRBJ1-5; 8 bases agree with TRBD1. This CDR3 has 15 amino acids. Germline-derived CDR1 and CDR2 are LGHDT and YNNKEL (reference sequence). V was clipped by 3 bases and J by 8 bases; unmatched bases: 9.

This clone was seen many times. Other DNA sequences in this sample translate to the same CDR3. The V call is TRBV19, the J call TRBJ1-5; D is unresolved. Germline CDR1 LNHDA, CDR2 SQIVND (reference sequence). The CDR3 is 15 residues long. The V and J ends lost 3 bases and 2 bases respectively, with 11 bases between them. CDR3 in amino acids: CASSIAGSGNQPQHF. Written as DNA, the CDR3 is TGTGCCAGTAGTATTGCGGGATCCGGCAATCAGCCCCAGCATTTT.

The chain carries TRBV3-1 (or the pseudogene TRBV3-2) and TRBJ2-1, with TRBD2 as a possible D gene (6 bases). V was trimmed by 3 bases and J by 9 bases, leaving 9 bases between them. CDR1 is LGHDT, CDR2 YNNKEL, per germline (reference sequence). The CDR3 sequence is 12 residues long. The CDR3 DNA sequence: TGTGCCAGCAGCCAGGGACTGGGTGAGCAGTTCTTC. Translated, it gives CASSQGLGEQFF.

The V and J genes are TRBV27 and TRBJ1-6, with D possibly TRBD1 on 5 matching bases. V was pared by 4 bases and J by 4 bases, with 8 bases between. This CDR3 contains 14 residues. Germline V CDR1 and CDR2: MNHEY, SMNVEV (reference sequence). DNA of the CDR3: TGTGCCAGCAGTTCCGGGGGGTATAATTCACCCCTCCACTTT. Amino acids: CASSSGGYNSPLHF.

This clone was found once. This chain links TRBV3-1 (or the pseudogene TRBV3-2) with TRBJ1-2; D is ambiguous. CDR1 is LGHDT and CDR2 is YNNKEL in the germline V gene (reference sequence). The CDR3 has 15 amino acids. Trimming left V 1 base short and J 0 bases short, with 9 bases between. In DNA, the CDR3 is TGTGCCAGCAGCCAAGGTAGATCTCCTAACTATGGCTACACCTTC. This encodes CASSQGRSPNYGYTF.

The chain combines TRBV10-3 with TRBJ1-1; TRBD1 might be the D (6 bases). The CDR3 runs 16 residues. Trimming pared 0 bases from V and 1 base from J, leaving 12 bases between. CDR1 is ENHRY, CDR2 SYGVKD, per germline. The CDR3 protein is CAISESRGGRNTEAFF. CDR3 coding DNA: TGTGCCATCAGTGAGTCGAGGGGGGGTCGGAACACTGAAGCTTTCTTT.

The chain links TRBV21-1 to TRBJ1-5; the D call in the table, TRBD1, was not verified against the DNA. TRBV21-1 is labeled a pseudogene. The CDR3 runs to 14 residues. As DNA, the CDR3 is TGTGCCAGCAGCAACCAAGGGGCGAATCAGCCCCAGCATTTT. Translating gives CASSNQGANQPQHF.

This clone was picked up a small number of times. The chain has TRBV25-1 and TRBJ1-5; TRBD1 is a possible D gene (5 bases). The CDR3 runs 17 residues. The ends were cut back, 2 bases at V and 3 bases at J, with 17 bases in the middle. CDR1 and CDR2 from the germline V gene are MGHDK and SYGVNS. CDR3 sequence reads: CASSELPLQGTNQPQHF. The CDR3 DNA is TGTGCCAGCAGTGAACTACCACTGCAGGGAACCAATCAGCCCCAGCATTTT.

This chain joins TRBV5-8 and TRBJ1-4; the D gene is possibly TRBD1 (5 bases). The CDR3 is made up of 16 amino acids. The V and J ends lost 4 bases and 2 bases respectively, with 15 bases between them. CDR1 and CDR2 (germline): SGHTS, YDEGEE. DNA of the CDR3: TGTGCCAGCAGCAACCAGGGAGGCCGGACTAATGAAAAACTGTTTTTT. This encodes CASSNQGGRTNEKLFF.

The chain links TRBV12-3 or TRBV12-4 to TRBJ2-7, with a weak D call TRBD2 (5 bases). V was pared by 4 bases and J by 3 bases, with 10 bases between. The CDR3 runs to 13 residues. Here the CDR3 DNA reads TGTGCCAGCAGTTCCGGGGAATACTACGAGCAGTACTTC. Its protein product is CASSSGEYYEQYF.

This CDR3 reads CASNLLGGGNQPQHF. The CDR3, as DNA: TGTGCCAGCAACCTATTGGGGGGTGGCAATCAGCCCCAGCATTTT. The gene calls are TRBV6-6 and TRBJ1-5; maybe TRBD1 (5 bases). Trimming stripped 7 bases from V and 2 bases from J, with 15 bases between. In germline, CDR1 is MNHNY, CDR2 SVGAGI (reference sequence). This CDR3 is built from 15 residues.

V and J are TRBV6-5 and TRBJ2-5; TRBD1 might be the D (6 bases). V dropped 5 bases and J dropped 1 base, with 11 bases sitting between them. The germline CDR1 and CDR2 sequences are MNHEY and SVGAGI. The CDR3 spans 14 residues. The CDR3, as DNA: TGTGCCAGCAGTATAGGACAGCTCCAAGAGACCCAGTACTTC. Translation gives CASSIGQLQETQYF.

The J gene is TRBJ2-1, the V gene TRBV28, with 9 bases fitting TRBD2. The germline CDR1 and CDR2 sequences are MDHEN and SYDVKM. The CDR3 totals 18 residues. Trimming at V came to 5 bases and at J to 2 bases, leaving 13 bases not matched to a gene. The CDR3 bases are TGTGCCAGCAGTGGCGCCGTGGCTAGCGGGAAAACCTACAATGAGCAGTTCTTC. This sequence encodes CASSGAVASGKTYNEQFF. Full variable domain (outside the CDR3, taken from reference TRBV28 and TRBJ2-1): DVKVTQSSRYLVKRTGEKVFLECVQDMDHENMFWYRQDPGLGLRLIYFSYDVKMKEKGDIPEGYSVSREKKERFSLILESASTNQTSMYLCASSGAVASGKTYNEQFFGPGTRLTVL.

This clone has just a few counts. This CDR3 reads CAWSYSAGDEQYF. In nucleotides, the CDR3 is TGTGCCTGGAGCTACAGCGCGGGAGACGAGCAGTACTTC. The chain recombines TRBV30 with TRBJ2-7, with 7 bases identical to TRBD2. J was trimmed by 5 bases and V by 3 bases; bases with no gene match: 7. The CDR3 loop spans 13 amino acids. Germline CDR1 GTSNPN, CDR2 SVGIG (reference sequence).

This clone appeared a single time. This chain connects TRBV7-3 to TRBJ2-3; 8 bases fit TRBD2. J lost 6 bases, V lost 2 bases, and 7 bases had no gene match. CDR1 is SGHTA, CDR2 FQGTGA, per germline. This CDR3 has 15 residues. The CDR3 DNA is TGTGCCAGCAGCTTACGTAGCGGGATTTTCGATACGCAGTATTTT. This encodes CASSLRSGIFDTQYF.

The CDR3 DNA reads as TGTGCCATCAACCAGGACAGGGGGGGCACTGAAGCTTTCTTT. It specifies CAINQDRGGTEAFF. J is TRBJ1-1 and V is TRBV10-3; the match to TRBD1 covers 10 bases. This CDR3 contains 14 residues. J gave up 4 bases and V 7 bases, and 6 bases lay outside the gene matches. CDR1 and CDR2 from the germline V gene are ENHRY and SYGVKD.

This clone was detected once. V usage is TRBV7-7 and J usage is TRBJ2-7; TRBD2 aligns across 9 bases. J lost 4 bases, V lost 5 bases, and 12 bases had no gene match. This CDR3 spans 16 amino acids. Germline V gene sequence: CDR1 SSHAT, CDR2 FNYEAQ (reference sequence). In nucleotides, the CDR3 is TGTGCCAGCAGCCACCGCCTCGGACTAGCGCGGTACGAGCAGTACTTC. It translates to CASSHRLGLARYEQYF.